The rows below give T cell receptor beta chains drawn from one sample of a study of OX40 agonist ivuxolimab in advanced cancers. The assay was immunoSEQ multiplex PCR, and TCRdb's table has in-frame clones only and misses some. The table records 70,000 or so clones, around 90% of them present only once. Source: CD4+ or CD8+ T cells sorted from blood, taken in a trial of the OX40 agonist ivuxolimab. These receptors all stem from an adult with an advanced solid tumor such as melanoma, head and neck, liver or kidney cancer. Each CDR3 is given with its conserved first and last residue. The order of the fields is CDR3 DNA, CDR3 protein, J gene, clone size, D gene, V gene. D genes are given only for firm matches. Size is stated for part of the rows, as once, few or many counts, or as a class when the clone is expanded.

TGCGCCAGCAGCCCCTCCTTGGACAGGGGATACAATGAGCAGTTCTTC | CASSPSLDRGYNEQFF | TRBJ2-1 | . | TRBD1 | TRBV4-1
TGTGCCAGCAGCGTAGAGCAGGGCGTTTGGGGTCTCAATGAGCAGTTCTTC | CASSVEQGVWGLNEQFF | TRBJ2-1 | . | . | TRBV9
TGTGCCATCAGACCCGAGAACACTGAAGCTTTCTTT | CAIRPENTEAFF | TRBJ1-1 | . | . | TRBV10-3
TGTGCCAGCAGTTTAGTTCAGGGGAGGAACACTGAAGCTTTCTTT | CASSLVQGRNTEAFF | TRBJ1-1 | . | . | TRBV27
TGCAGCGTTGTCGGTTCTAACTATGGCTACACCTTC | CSVVGSNYGYTF | TRBJ1-2 | . | . | TRBV29-1
TGTGCCAGCAGCTTACAGGGGGCAAATTCACCCCTCCACTTT | CASSLQGANSPLHF | TRBJ1-6 | . | TRBD1 | TRBV11-3
TGCGCCAGCAGCCCGGGACTAGCGGGGGCGTACGAGCAGTACTTC | CASSPGLAGAYEQYF | TRBJ2-7 | . | TRBD2 | TRBV5-1
TGTGCCAGCAGCTTAGCCGGGACTGTATACCATGAAGCTTTCTTT | CASSLAGTVYHEAFF | TRBJ1-1 | . | . | TRBV11-2
TGTGCCACTCAGCGGGACCCAGGTAGCACAGATACGCAGTATTTT | CATQRDPGSTDTQYF | TRBJ2-3 | . | TRBD2 | TRBV2
TGTGCCAGCAGCCATAACTCCTACGAGCAGTACTTC | CASSHNSYEQYF | TRBJ2-7 | . | . | TRBV27
TGCGCCAGCAGTGAGGCTGGGGGATGGGGGACTGAAGCTTTCTTT | CASSEAGGWGTEAFF | TRBJ1-1 | . | . | TRBV10-2
TGTGCCAGCAGTGAAGGGGGTTACTATCAGCCCCAGCATTTT | CASSEGGYYQPQHF | TRBJ1-5 | . | . | TRBV6-1
TGCAGCGCCGGGACAGGAGACACTGAAGCTTTCTTT | CSAGTGDTEAFF | TRBJ1-1 | once | TRBD1 | TRBV29-1
TGCAGCGTTGGCATGGGGGGGGGAGCTTTCTTT | CSVGMGGGAFF | TRBJ1-1 | . | . | TRBV29-1
TGTGCCAGCAGTCCAATCAATCAGGGGGCAGGTGGCTACACCTTC | CASSPINQGAGGYTF | TRBJ1-2 | . | TRBD1 | TRBV27